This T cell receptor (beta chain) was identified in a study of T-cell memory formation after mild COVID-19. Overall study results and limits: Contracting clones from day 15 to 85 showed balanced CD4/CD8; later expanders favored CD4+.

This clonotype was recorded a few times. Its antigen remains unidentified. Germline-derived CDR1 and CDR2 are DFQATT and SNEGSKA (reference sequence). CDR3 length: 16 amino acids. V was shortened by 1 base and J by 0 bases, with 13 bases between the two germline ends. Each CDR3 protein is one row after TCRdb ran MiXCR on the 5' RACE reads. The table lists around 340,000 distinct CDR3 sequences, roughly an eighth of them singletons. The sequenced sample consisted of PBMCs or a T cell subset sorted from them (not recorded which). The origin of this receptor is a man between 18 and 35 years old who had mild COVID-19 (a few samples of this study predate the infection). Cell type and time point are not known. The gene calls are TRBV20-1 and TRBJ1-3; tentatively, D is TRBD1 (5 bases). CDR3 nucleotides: TGCAGTGCTAGAGGGGGGGTTCGGGGCTCTGGAAACACCATATATTTT. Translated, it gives CSARGGVRGSGNTIYF.